Presented here are 2 T cell receptor beta chains from one specimen sequenced in a study of control samples from healthy donors and cancer patients (dated by TCRdb to 2020 to 2022). Library preparation employed the immunoSEQ multiplex PCR assay. TCRdb re-hosts the immuneACCESS table, in-frame sequences only. Its copies lack some clones; in the studies checked, an unresolved V gene accounts for under half of them, and the cause for the rest is not known. In all, the sample holds about 130,000 clones, and just under 95% of those were seen once. Of the sample, 5.5% to 7% falls within the top ten clones. What was sequenced was blood. The receptor set was obtained from a man in his late teens or twenties in good health.

The rearrangement uses TRBV10-3 and TRBJ2-1; TRBD2 aligns across 8 bases. V lost 0 bases and J lost 10; bases outside the gene matches: 8. The CDR3 contains 15 residues. The germline V gene encodes CDR1 ENHRY and CDR2 SYGVKD. The CDR3 here is CAISESAGGHGEQFF. CDR3 nucleotide sequence: TGTGCCATCAGTGAGTCTGCGGGGGGACATGGCGAGCAGTTCTTC.

The V gene is TRBV19, the J gene TRBJ1-1, with TRBD1 as a possible D gene (5 bases). CDR1 is LNHDA and CDR2 is SQIVND in the germline V gene (reference sequence). V was clipped by 3 bases and J by 0 bases, with 14 bases between them. The CDR3 covers 16 residues. CDR3 sequence reads: CASSMAPTGLNTEAFF. The CDR3 DNA sequence: TGTGCCAGTAGTATGGCCCCCACGGGGCTGAACACTGAAGCTTTCTTT.